The 27 T cell receptor beta chains presented below share a single source sample, sequenced in a study of tumor and adjacent non-tumor tissue in lung cancer. The library came from three nested PCR rounds adapted from ARM-PCR protocols. MiXCR was run by TCRdb on the multiplex PCR reads, yielding one entry per CDR3 protein. Here the sample spans 60,000 to 85,000 distinct CDR3 sequences, 65% to 90% being singletons. RNA was extracted from bulk tissue without any cell sorting. Material for sequencing was lung tumor tissue. These receptors were taken from a woman aged 45-65 years with non-small cell lung cancer.

Concerning this clonotype: One end of the junction varies from germline; a read error may be responsible. V usage is TRBV5-5 and J usage is TRBJ1-1; 10 positions agree with TRBD1. The CDR3 has 14 residues. In germline, CDR1 is SGHKS, CDR2 YYEKEE (reference sequence). This CDR3 reads CASSGRDRGLETFF. CDR3 DNA sequence: TGTGCCAGCAGCGGGAGGGACAGGGGACTTGAAACTTTCTTT.

Comments on this clonotype: The junction shows a germline mismatch at one end, possibly a read error. The rearrangement uses TRBV20-1 and TRBJ2-6; no clear D gene. The CDR3 is 16 residues long. Germline CDR1 and CDR2: DFQATT and SNEGSKA (reference sequence). CDR3 sequence (DNA): TGCAGTGCTAGGTTGCATATAGTCTCTGGGGTCAACGTCCTGACTTTC. This translates into CSARLHIVSGVNVLTF.

As concerns this clonotype: One end of the junction fails to match germline, which may point to a read error. The rearrangement links TRBV6-1 to TRBJ2-2; 11 bases match TRBD2. The CDR3 has 18 residues. Germline assignment: CDR1 MNHNS and CDR2 SASEGT. Written as DNA, the CDR3 is TGTGCCATCAGTGAGAGGGCTAGCGGGAGGAAGGACACCGGGGAGCTGTTATTC. This sequence encodes CAISERASGRKDTGELLF.

A word on this clonotype: No conserved phenylalanine or tryptophan ends this CDR3, so it is likely a read error. The chain has TRBV20-1 and TRBJ2-7; TRBD2 matches at 7 bases. The V gene end was trimmed by 3 bases and the J gene end by 3 bases; junction bases not matched to a gene: 8. The CDR3 contains 14 residues. CDR1 is DFQATT, CDR2 SNEGSKA, per germline (reference sequence). The chain's CDR3 is CSARGSGGFYEQYL. In nucleotides, the CDR3 is TGCAGTGCTAGGGGGTCGGGAGGTTTCTACGAGCAGTACTTA.

Worth noting for this clonotype: At one end, the junction sequence differs from germline, possibly due to a read error. V and J are TRBV6-2 or TRBV6-3 and TRBJ1-1; TRBD1 is a possible D gene (5 bases). In germline, CDR1 is MNHEY, CDR2 SVGEGT. The CDR3 totals 16 residues. CDR3 protein: CAISYALTPRGTEAFF. As DNA, the CDR3 is TGTGCCATCAGTTACGCCCTAACTCCGAGAGGGACTGAAGCTTTCTTC.

Concerning this clonotype: At one of its ends the junction is not consistent with the germline gene, which may arise from a read error. The chain is built from TRBV11-3 and TRBJ2-3, with D unresolved. The CDR3 covers 14 residues. Per germline, CDR1 SGHNT and CDR2 YENEEA. Written as DNA, the CDR3 is TGTGCCAGCAGCTTAGACACCGGCACAGATACCCAGTATTTT. Translation gives CASSLDTGTDTQYF.

Regarding this clonotype: A read error is possible here, since a much larger clone lies one base away. This sequence joins TRBV5-1 and TRBJ1-3; no clear D gene. CDR3 length: 16 amino acids. CDR1 is SGHRS, CDR2 YFSETQ, per germline. Written as DNA, the CDR3 is TGCGCCAGGAGCTTGGGCCGTACCGATTCTGGAAACACCATATATTTT. It codes for CARSLGRTDSGNTIYF.

In this sample, this clonotype turned up many times. V and J are TRBV5-4 and TRBJ2-3; no definite D call. CDR1 SGHNT and CDR2 YYREEE come from the germline V gene (reference sequence). V was clipped by 2 bases and J by 8 bases, with 12 bases between them. This CDR3 comprises 13 residues. CDR3 bases: TGTGCCAGCAGCTTAAAGACTGCCGGTACGCAGTATTTT. Its protein product is CASSLKTAGTQYF. Using reference TRBV5-4 and TRBJ2-3 for the parts outside the CDR3, the full variable domain is ETGVTQSPTHLIKTRGQQVTLRCSSQSGHNTVSWYQQALGQGPQFIFQYYREEENGRGNFPPRFSGLQFPNYSSELNVNALELDDSALYLCASSLKTAGTQYFGPGTRLTVL.

Concerning this clonotype: Since no conserved phenylalanine or tryptophan closes the CDR3, a read error is the likely cause. The chain is built from TRBV29-1 and TRBJ2-7; TRBD1 is a possible D gene (5 bases). The CDR3 contains 13 residues. The V and J ends lost 7 bases and 4 bases respectively, with 17 bases between them. Germline loops: CDR1 SQVTM, CDR2 ANQGSEA. The CDR3 DNA is TGCAGCGCACGCGCCCCAGGGTCTTACGAGCAGTACTTA. This translates into CSARAPGSYEQYL.

With regard to this clonotype: At one of its ends the junction is not consistent with the germline gene, which may arise from a read error. The rearrangement joins TRBV11-2 to TRBJ2-7; D not certain. The CDR3 runs 15 residues. Germline V gene sequence: CDR1 SGHAT, CDR2 FQNNGV. The CDR3: CVSYLSPSPSYEQYF. The CDR3 nucleotides read TGTGTCAGCTACTTATCTCCGAGTCCCTCCTACGAGCAGTACTTC.

Relative to its sample, this clonotype is medium-sized. The chain combines TRBV4-3 with TRBJ2-7; D is uncertain. This CDR3 contains 15 residues. V lost 3 bases, J lost 1 base, and 13 bases lay in between. Germline V gives CDR1 LGHNA, CDR2 YSLEER. As DNA, the CDR3 is TGCGCCAGCAGCCACCGGATCGGAGAGTCCTACGAGCAGTACTTC. Translating it yields CASSHRIGESYEQYF.

About this clonotype: The junction departs from germline at one end; a sequencing error may be responsible. In DNA form, the CDR3 reads TGTGCCAGCAGCTTAGCGCTAGCTGGTACCTACTATGAGCAGTTCTTC. Amino acid sequence: CASSLALAGTYYEQFF. V gene TRBV11-1 combines with J gene TRBJ2-1; TRBD2 might be the D (5 bases). The CDR3 sequence is 16 residues long. Germline loops: CDR1 SGHAT, CDR2 FQDESV (reference sequence).

Turning to this clonotype: The junction and the germline gene differ at one end; a read error may be behind it. The rearrangement uses TRBV10-3 and TRBJ1-6, with D possibly matching TRBD1 (6 bases). Germline CDR1 is ENHRY and CDR2 is SYGVKD. The CDR3 length is 14 residues. CDR3 nucleotide sequence: TGCGCCATCAGTGAGTCCACCAGGGGTTCACCCCTCCACTTT. It is translated as CAISESTRGSPLHF.

The V call is TRBV29-1, the J call TRBJ1-1; D perhaps matches TRBD1 (6 bases). The CDR3 length is 14 residues. Per germline, CDR1 SQVTM and CDR2 ANQGSEA. Trimming removed 5 bases from V and 9 bases from J, with 22 bases in between. The CDR3, as DNA: TGCAGCGTTACAGTCAGGGGATCGGTGACTAAAGCTTTCTTT. Translated, it gives CSVTVRGSVTKAFF. Using reference TRBV29-1 and TRBJ1-1 for the parts outside the CDR3, the full variable domain is SAVISQKPSRDICQRGTSLTIQCQVDSQVTMMFWYRQQPGQSLTLIATANQGSEATYESGFVIDKFPISRPNLTFSTLTVSNMSPEDSSIYLCSVTVRGSVTKAFFGQGTRLTVV.

With regard to this clonotype: The junction shows a germline mismatch at one end, possibly a read error. This rearrangement joins TRBV20-1 to TRBJ2-6, with 15 bases that match TRBD2. This CDR3 spans 18 amino acids. Germline lookup yields CDR1 DFQATT and CDR2 SNEGSKA (reference sequence). Written as DNA, the CDR3 is TGTAGTGCTAGGACTAGCGGGAGGGTAAACTCTGGGGCCAACCTCCTGACGTTC. This translates into CSARTSGRVNSGANLLTF.

This clonotype has a single count. A read error may account for a junction end that differs from germline. V is TRBV4-1 and J is TRBJ2-3; 7 bases map to TRBD1. This CDR3 is 20 amino acids long. Germline V gene sequence: CDR1 MGHRA, CDR2 YSYEKL. The CDR3 nucleotides read TGCTCCAGCAGCCAAGATCCCCGTATACCCGGACAGGCTAACACAGACACGCAGTATTTT. It encodes CSSSQDPRIPGQANTDTQYF.

For the CDR3, the DNA is TGTGACAGTAGCTTAGTGGGCGGGGGGGACGAGCAGTACTTC. Translating it yields CDSSLVGGGDEQYF. The V call is TRBV11-2, the J call TRBJ2-7; 9 bases line up with TRBD2. The CDR3 loop spans 14 amino acids. Germline-derived CDR1 and CDR2 are SGHAT and FQNNGV.

The chain uses TRBV11-2 and TRBJ2-1; 7 bases agree with TRBD2. This CDR3 has 12 amino acids. Germline V gives CDR1 SGHAT, CDR2 FQNNGV. In nucleotides, the CDR3 is TGTGATAGCAGCTTGGGGGGGGACGAGCAGTTCTTC. It encodes CDSSLGGDEQFF. Full variable domain (rest looked up from reference TRBV11-2 and TRBJ2-1): EAGVAQSPRYKIIEKRQSVAFWCNPISGHATLYWYQQILGQGPKLLIQFQNNGVVDDSQLPKDRFSAERLKGVDSTLKIQPAKLEDSAVYLCDSSLGGDEQFFGPGTRLTVL.

About this clonotype: The junction does not match germline at one end; this may be a read error. V gene TRBV12-3 or TRBV12-4 combines with J gene TRBJ1-1, with D possibly TRBD1 on 5 matching bases. This CDR3 contains 12 residues. In DNA, the CDR3 is TGTGCCAGCAGTTCCATTCGTGGGGGAGCTCTCTTT. This encodes CASSSIRGGALF.

As concerns this clonotype: It may be a read error: a sequence one base away is much more abundant. This chain links TRBV19 with TRBJ2-6, with D perhaps assigned TRBD1 or TRBD2 (5 bases each). This CDR3 spans 13 amino acids. Germline CDR1 and CDR2: LNHDA and SQIVND (reference sequence). In nucleotides, the CDR3 is TGTGCCAGTAGTATGACCGGGGCCAACATCCTGACTTTC. It encodes CASSMTGANILTF.

In regard to this clonotype: The junction and the germline gene differ at one end; a read error may be behind it. This sequence joins TRBV6-6 and TRBJ2-1, with D perhaps given as TRBD1 or TRBD2 (5 bases each). CDR1 is MNHNY and CDR2 is SVGAGI in the germline V gene (reference sequence). The CDR3 consists of 14 residues. As DNA, the CDR3 is TGTGCCAGCAATAACCCGACAGACTACCATGAGCAGTCCTTC. It specifies CASNNPTDYHEQSF.

CDR3 region: CASSFSYRGLRLPLHF. CDR3 sequence (DNA): TGTGCCAGCAGTTTCTCCTACAGGGGATTAAGACTACCCCTCCACTTT. The chain joins TRBV5-6 to TRBJ1-6; TRBD1 matches 7 bases. This CDR3 contains 16 residues. V gave up 5 bases and J gave up 12 bases; unmatched junction bases: 17. Germline CDR1 is SGHDT and CDR2 is YYEEEE.

This clonotype showed up just once. Because the CDR3 is missing its conserved closing phenylalanine or tryptophan, this is likely a read error. The V call is TRBV4-2, the J call TRBJ2-7, with D perhaps being TRBD1 or TRBD2 (5 bases each). Deletions cut 4 bases from V and 4 bases from J, with 17 bases between. Germline V CDR1 and CDR2: LGHNA, YNFKEQ. The length of the CDR3 is 15 residues. CDR3 loop: CASSPGAGSSYEQYS. Here the CDR3 DNA reads TGTGCCAGCAGCCCTGGGGCAGGGAGCTCTTACGAGCAGTACTCC.

This clonotype was observed at least ten times. This chain connects TRBV12-3 or TRBV12-4 to TRBJ2-7; TRBD2 matches 9 bases. There are 14 residues in the CDR3. V trimming: 6 bases; J trimming: 4 bases; junction bases outside the gene matches: 7. CDR3 sequence: CASSRGTSFYEQYF. DNA for the CDR3: TGTGCCAGCAGCCGGGGGACTAGCTTTTACGAGCAGTACTTC.

The chain uses TRBV20-1 and TRBJ2-7; the D is unclear. Germline V gives CDR1 DFQATT, CDR2 SNEGSKA (reference sequence). The CDR3 is 14 residues long. The DNA for the CDR3 is TGCATTGCCAGAGCCTCGACAATACTCAACGAGCAGTACTTC. Amino acids: CIARASTILNEQYF.

This chain joins TRBV6-2 or TRBV6-3 and TRBJ2-7; a weak D match, TRBD2 (6 bases). The CDR3 is 13 amino acids. CDR1 MNHEY and CDR2 SVGEGT come from the germline V gene. V was pared by 2 bases and J by 7 bases, with 12 bases between. This CDR3 is CASSYVGRGEQYF. CDR3 nucleotide sequence: TGTGCCAGCAGTTACGTGGGTCGGGGGGAGCAGTACTTC.

Comments on this clonotype: Compared with germline, one end of the junction differs, possibly owing to a read error. J is TRBJ1-2 and V is TRBV29-1; no definite D call. CDR1 SQVTM and CDR2 ANQGSEA come from the germline V gene. The CDR3 totals 14 residues. CDR3 DNA sequence: TGCAGCGTTGACAAAGCAGAGGATAACTATGGCTACATCTTC. Amino acid sequence: CSVDKAEDNYGYIF.